The entry below gives a single T cell receptor beta chain sequence along with its context. Original analysis: Quantification of nucleated cells was approximated via reference gene primer amplification. Here immunoSEQ multiplex PCR was the method, and the copy in TCRdb shows in-frame clones only, minus some. The V and J calls and clone size were taken over from that table, and D and trimming were inferred from the DNA. The sample yields fewer than 95,000 clones, around 67% seen once. CDR1 and CDR2 from the germline V gene are MNHNY and SVGAGI (reference sequence). J was trimmed by 1 base and V by 5 bases; bases with no gene match: 4. There are 14 residues in the CDR3. These data come from a study of blood T cell repertoires in COVID-19. About the research overall: COVID-19 samples collected from the United States, Italy and Spain covered acute and convalescent phases. PBMCs, B-cell-depleted T cells, or T cells were the source of the cDNA or gDNA that made up the material.

Sequencing input: peripheral blood. The receptor's source is an older man with COVID-19, enrolled during active disease. V usage is TRBV6-6 and J usage is TRBJ1-1; 7 bases line up with TRBD1. CDR3 loop: CASSPDRRNTEAFF. CDR3 bases: TGTGCCAGCAGTCCGGACAGGAGGAACACTGAAGCTTTCTTT.